This TCR beta chain was sequenced for a study of patients and donors after allogeneic stem cell transplantation. TCRdb analysed the RT-PCR reads with MiXCR anew, one entry per CDR3 protein. Of 150,000 to 200,000 distinct CDR3 sequences detected, about a quarter appear once; the ten largest clones hold 20% to 30%. This clonotype was seen more than once but under ten times. In germline, CDR1 is MDHEN, CDR2 SYDVKM. Trimming took 2 bases from V and 8 from J, leaving 10 bases between them. The length of the CDR3 is 13 residues. The chain is built from TRBV28 and TRBJ1-5, with D unclear. The sample was blood, either unsorted or a sorted T cell fraction (not recorded which). The source is a human donor who was either an allogeneic HSCT recipient or a stem cell or donor lymphocyte infusion donor (not recorded which). It is not recorded whose cells these are; they may come from a transplant donor. CDR3 coding DNA: TGTGCCAGCAGTTTACCAGGTACAGAGCCCCAGCATTTT. It codes for CASSLPGTEPQHF.